A single TCR beta chain is shown here with its context. No antigen is known for it. The study ran its PCR with 60 Vbeta and 13 Jbeta primers. Libraries were prepared by immunoSEQ multiplex PCR; TCRdb keeps only in-frame clonotypes and omits some of them. The top ten clones hold about 7% of a sample with under 80,000 clones, approximately 71% of them seen once. The entry originates in a study of cytomegalovirus exposure and HLA in healthy donors. The germline CDR1 and CDR2 sequences are MNHNS and SASEGT. Trimming took off 8 bases at V and 0 bases at J, with 11 bases between the two ends. The CDR3 totals 14 residues. The study's findings and limits: The authors assumed roughly uniform sequencing depth across donors for presence/absence analyses.

The sequencing input was PBMCs. V is TRBV6-1 and J is TRBJ1-5; D call uncertain. This sequence originates from a woman in her forties in good health and CMV-seronegative. Here the CDR3 DNA reads TGTGCCAGCTATGCCGCGTATAGCAATCAGCCCCAGCATTTT. Its protein is CASYAAYSNQPQHF.